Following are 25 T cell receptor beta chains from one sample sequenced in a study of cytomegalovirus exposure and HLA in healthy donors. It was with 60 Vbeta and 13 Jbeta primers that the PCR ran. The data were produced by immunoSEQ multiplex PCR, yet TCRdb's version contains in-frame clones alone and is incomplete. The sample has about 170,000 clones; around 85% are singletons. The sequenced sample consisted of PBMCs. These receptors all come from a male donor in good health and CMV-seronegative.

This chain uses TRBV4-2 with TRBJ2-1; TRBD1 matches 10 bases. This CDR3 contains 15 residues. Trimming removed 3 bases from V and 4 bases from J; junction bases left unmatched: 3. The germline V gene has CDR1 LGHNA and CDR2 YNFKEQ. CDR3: CASSQDRGDYNEQFF. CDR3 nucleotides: TGTGCCAGCAGCCAGGACAGGGGGGATTACAATGAGCAGTTCTTC.

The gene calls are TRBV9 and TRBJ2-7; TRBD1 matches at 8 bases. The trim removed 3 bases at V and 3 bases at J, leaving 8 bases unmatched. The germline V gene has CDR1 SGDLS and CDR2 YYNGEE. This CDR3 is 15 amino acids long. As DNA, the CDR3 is TGTGCCAGCAGCGAGAGGACAGGGATTCACTACGAGCAGTACTTC. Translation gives CASSERTGIHYEQYF.

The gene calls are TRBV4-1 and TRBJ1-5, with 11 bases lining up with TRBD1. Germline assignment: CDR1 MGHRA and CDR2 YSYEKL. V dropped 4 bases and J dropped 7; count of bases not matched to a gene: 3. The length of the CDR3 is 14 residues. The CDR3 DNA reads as TGCGCCAGCAGCCTCGGGACAGGGGGACAGCCCCAGCATTTT. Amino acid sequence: CASSLGTGGQPQHF.

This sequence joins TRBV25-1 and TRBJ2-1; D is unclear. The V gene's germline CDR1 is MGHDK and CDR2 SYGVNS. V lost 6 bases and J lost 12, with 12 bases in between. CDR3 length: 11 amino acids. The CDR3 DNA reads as TGTGCCAGCAGGAATTACGCCAGGCAGTTCTTC. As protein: CASRNYARQFF.

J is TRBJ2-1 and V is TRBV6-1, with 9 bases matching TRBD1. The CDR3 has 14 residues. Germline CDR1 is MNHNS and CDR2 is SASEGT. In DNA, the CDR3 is TGTGCTGGGGGAGCGGGACAGGGCTACAATGAGCAGTTCTTC. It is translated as CAGGAGQGYNEQFF.

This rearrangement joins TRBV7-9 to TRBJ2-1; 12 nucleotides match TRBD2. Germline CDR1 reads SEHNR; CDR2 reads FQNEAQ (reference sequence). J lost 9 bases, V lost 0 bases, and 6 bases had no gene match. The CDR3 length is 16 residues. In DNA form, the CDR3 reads TGTGCCAGCAGCTTAGCGGCGACTAGCGGGGGTCGTGAGCAGTTCTTC. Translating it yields CASSLAATSGGREQFF.

CDR3 in amino acids: CASSGRGHQTGNTIYF. In DNA form, the CDR3 reads TGTGCCAGCAGTGGCCGGGGTCATCAAACTGGAAACACCATATATTTT. This chain connects TRBV6-1 to TRBJ1-3, with D hard to call. Trimming pared 4 bases from V and 2 bases from J, leaving 15 bases between. The CDR3 has 16 residues. Per the germline V gene, CDR1 is MNHNS and CDR2 is SASEGT.

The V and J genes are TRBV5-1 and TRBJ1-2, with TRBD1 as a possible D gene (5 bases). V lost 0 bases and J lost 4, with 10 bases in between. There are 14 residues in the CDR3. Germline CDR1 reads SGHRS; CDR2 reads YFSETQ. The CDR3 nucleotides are TGCGCCAGCAGCTTGGAACCAGGGATCTATGGCTACACCTTC. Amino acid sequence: CASSLEPGIYGYTF.

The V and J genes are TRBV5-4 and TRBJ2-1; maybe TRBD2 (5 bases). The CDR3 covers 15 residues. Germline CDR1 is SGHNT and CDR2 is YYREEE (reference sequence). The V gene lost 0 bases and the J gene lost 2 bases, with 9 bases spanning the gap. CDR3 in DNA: TGTGCCAGCAGCTTGGGAGGGTTTACCTACAATGAGCAGTTCTTC. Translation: CASSLGGFTYNEQFF.

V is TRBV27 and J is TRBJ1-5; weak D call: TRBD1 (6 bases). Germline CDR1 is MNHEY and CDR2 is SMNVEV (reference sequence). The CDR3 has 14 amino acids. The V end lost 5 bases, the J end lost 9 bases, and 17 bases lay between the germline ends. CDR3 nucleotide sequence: TGTGCCAGCAGTCCCCGGGGGGCCGAGAGGCCCCAGCATTTT. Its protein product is CASSPRGAERPQHF.

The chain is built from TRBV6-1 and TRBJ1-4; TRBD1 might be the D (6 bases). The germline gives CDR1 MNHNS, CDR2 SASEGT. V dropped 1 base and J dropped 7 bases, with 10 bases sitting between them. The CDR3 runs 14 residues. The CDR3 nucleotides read TGTGCCAGCAGTGAAGGAGGGGGGGTTGAAAAACTGTTTTTT. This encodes CASSEGGGVEKLFF.

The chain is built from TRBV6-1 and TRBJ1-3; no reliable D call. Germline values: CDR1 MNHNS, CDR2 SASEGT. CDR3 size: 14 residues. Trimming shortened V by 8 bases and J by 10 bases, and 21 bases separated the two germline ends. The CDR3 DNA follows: TGTGCCAGCGAATTGGGTGAACTGACGGGAACCATATATTTT. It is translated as CASELGELTGTIYF.

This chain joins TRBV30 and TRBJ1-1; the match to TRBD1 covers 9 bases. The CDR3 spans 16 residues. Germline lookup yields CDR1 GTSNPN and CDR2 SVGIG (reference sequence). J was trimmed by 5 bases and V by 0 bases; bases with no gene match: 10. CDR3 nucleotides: TGTGCCTGGAGTGTAAACAAGAGGACAGGGGAAACTGAAGCTTTCTTT. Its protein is CAWSVNKRTGETEAFF.

The CDR3 here is CASSLGATPANEQFF. In nucleotides, the CDR3 is TGTGCCAGCAGTTTAGGGGCTACTCCAGCGAATGAGCAGTTCTTC. J is TRBJ2-1 and V is TRBV27, with a possible D match to TRBD1 (5 bases). The CDR3 contains 15 residues. V gave up 2 bases and J gave up 7 bases, with 15 bases separating them. CDR1 is MNHEY, CDR2 SMNVEV, per germline (reference sequence).

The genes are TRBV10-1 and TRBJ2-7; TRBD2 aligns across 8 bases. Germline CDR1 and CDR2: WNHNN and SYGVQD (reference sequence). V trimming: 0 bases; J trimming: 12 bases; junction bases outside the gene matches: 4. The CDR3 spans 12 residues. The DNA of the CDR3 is TGCGCCAGCAGTGAGTCTAGCGGGACGATGTACTTC. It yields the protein CASSESSGTMYF.

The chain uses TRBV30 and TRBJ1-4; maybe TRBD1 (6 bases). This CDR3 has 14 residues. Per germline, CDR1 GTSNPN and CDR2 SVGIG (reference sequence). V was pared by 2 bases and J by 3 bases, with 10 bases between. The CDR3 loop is CAWSQGWANEKLFF. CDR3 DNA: TGTGCCTGGAGTCAGGGGTGGGCTAATGAAAAACTGTTTTTT.

In DNA, the CDR3 is TGTGCCAGCAGTGAGAACAGGGGCTCTGGAAACACCATATATTTT. Translation: CASSENRGSGNTIYF. This chain connects TRBV9 to TRBJ1-3, with 7 bases identical to TRBD1. There are 15 residues in the CDR3. Germline assignment: CDR1 SGDLS and CDR2 YYNGEE. After removal of 5 bases from V and 0 bases from J, the junction contained 5 bases not matched to a gene.

CDR3 DNA sequence: TGCGCCAGCAGCTTTAACAGGGGTAACCACGAGCAGTACTTC. Its translation: CASSFNRGNHEQYF. J is TRBJ2-7 and V is TRBV5-1, with 7 positions matching TRBD1. Germline V gene sequence: CDR1 SGHRS, CDR2 YFSETQ. CDR3 length: 14 residues. V shed 2 bases and J 5 bases; nucleotides not matched to a gene: 7.

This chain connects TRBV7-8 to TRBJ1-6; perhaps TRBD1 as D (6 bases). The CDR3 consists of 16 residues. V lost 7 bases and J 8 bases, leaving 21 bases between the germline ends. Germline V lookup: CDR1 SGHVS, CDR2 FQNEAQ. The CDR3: CASTFALQGRDSPLHF. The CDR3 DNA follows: TGTGCCAGCACTTTCGCCCTACAGGGACGGGATTCACCCCTCCACTTT.

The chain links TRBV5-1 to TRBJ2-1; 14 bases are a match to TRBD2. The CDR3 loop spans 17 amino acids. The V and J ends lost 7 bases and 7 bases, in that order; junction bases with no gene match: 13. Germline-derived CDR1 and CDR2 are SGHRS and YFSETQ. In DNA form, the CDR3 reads TGCGCCAGCTCCAGGGGGCCTGGGACTAGCGGGGGTAATGAGCAGTTCTTC. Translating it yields CASSRGPGTSGGNEQFF.

In DNA form, the CDR3 reads TGTGCCATCAGTGATCTGCGGGGGGGGAACGAGCAGTACTTC. It codes for CAISDLRGGNEQYF. The chain recombines TRBV10-3 with TRBJ2-7; TRBD2 aligns across 9 bases. Germline trimming cut 3 bases from V and 5 bases from J; bases unmatched to any gene: 5. The germline V gene has CDR1 ENHRY and CDR2 SYGVKD. The CDR3 length is 14 residues.

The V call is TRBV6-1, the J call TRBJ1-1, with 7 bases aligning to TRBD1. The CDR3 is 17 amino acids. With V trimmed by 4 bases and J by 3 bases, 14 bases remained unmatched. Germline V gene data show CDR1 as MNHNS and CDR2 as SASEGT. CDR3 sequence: CASSAPGQRFLDTEAFF. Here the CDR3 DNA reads TGTGCCAGCAGTGCCCCGGGACAGCGCTTCCTGGACACTGAAGCTTTCTTT.

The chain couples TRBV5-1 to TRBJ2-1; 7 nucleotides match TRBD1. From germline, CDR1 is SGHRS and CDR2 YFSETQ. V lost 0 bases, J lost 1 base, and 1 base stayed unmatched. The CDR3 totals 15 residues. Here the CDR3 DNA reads TGCGCCAGCAGCTTGGCGGGACAGTCCTACAATGAGCAGTTCTTC. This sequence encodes CASSLAGQSYNEQFF.

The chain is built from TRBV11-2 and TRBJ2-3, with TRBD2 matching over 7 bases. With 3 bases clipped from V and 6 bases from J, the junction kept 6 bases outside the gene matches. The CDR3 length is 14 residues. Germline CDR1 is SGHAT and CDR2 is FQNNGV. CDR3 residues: CASSFRLAPDTQYF. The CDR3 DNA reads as TGTGCCAGCAGCTTTCGACTAGCCCCCGATACGCAGTATTTT.

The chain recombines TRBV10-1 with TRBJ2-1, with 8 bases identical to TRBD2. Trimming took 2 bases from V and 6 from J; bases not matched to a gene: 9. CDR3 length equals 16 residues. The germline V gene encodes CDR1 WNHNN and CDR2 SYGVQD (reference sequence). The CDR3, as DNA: TGCGCCAGCAGTGAGGAACCTAGCGGGCGGCCCAATGAGCAGTTCTTC. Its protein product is CASSEEPSGRPNEQFF.